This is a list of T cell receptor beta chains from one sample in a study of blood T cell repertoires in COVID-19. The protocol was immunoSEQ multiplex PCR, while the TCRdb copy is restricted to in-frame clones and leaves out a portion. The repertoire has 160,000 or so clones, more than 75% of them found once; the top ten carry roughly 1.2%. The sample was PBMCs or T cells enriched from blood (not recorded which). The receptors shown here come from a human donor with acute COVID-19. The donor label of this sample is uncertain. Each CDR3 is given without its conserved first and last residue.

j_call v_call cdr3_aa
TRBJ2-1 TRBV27 ATRIVHAGAYNEQF
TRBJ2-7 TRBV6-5 ASSYSDVDYRYEQY
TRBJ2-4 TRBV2 ASSGRTGGFDIQY
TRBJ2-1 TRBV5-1 ASSLDIATGRSNEQF
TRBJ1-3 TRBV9 ASSVGGRGFSGNTIY
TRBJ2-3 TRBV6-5 ASSYSGPMGPDTQY
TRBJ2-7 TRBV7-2 ASSRGGSSYEQY
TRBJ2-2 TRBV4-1 ARSGAGGRTGELF
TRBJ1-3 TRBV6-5 ASSSGTPGNTIY
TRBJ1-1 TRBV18 ASSPGGGYQNEAF
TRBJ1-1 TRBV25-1 ASSPFRGQKAF
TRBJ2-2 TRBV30 AWSPGLAEGTGELF
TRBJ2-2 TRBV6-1 ASSGYAAGELF
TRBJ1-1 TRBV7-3 ASSSGTGRTEAF
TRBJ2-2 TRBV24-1 ATSDFSLNTGELF
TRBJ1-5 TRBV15 ATSKVGTVGGNQPQH
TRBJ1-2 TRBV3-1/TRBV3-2 ASRHGQDYGYT
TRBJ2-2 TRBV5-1 ASSLTVTGELF
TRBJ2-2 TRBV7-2 ASSQGVMNTGELF
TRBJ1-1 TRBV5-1 ASSFQGPDTEAF